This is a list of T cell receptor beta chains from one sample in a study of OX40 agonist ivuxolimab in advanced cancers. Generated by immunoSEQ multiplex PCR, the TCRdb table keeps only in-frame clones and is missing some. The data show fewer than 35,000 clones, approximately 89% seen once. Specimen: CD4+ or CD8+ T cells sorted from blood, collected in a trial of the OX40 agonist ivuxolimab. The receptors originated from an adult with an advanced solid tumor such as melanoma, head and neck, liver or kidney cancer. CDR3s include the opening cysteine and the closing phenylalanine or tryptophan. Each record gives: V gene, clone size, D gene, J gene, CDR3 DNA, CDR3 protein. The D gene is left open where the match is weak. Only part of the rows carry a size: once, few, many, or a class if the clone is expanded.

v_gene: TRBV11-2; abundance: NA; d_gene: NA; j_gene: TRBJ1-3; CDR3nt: TGTGCCGCAGGGGCGGTGAGGGGCTCTGGAAACACCATATATTTT; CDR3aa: CAAGAVRGSGNTIYF
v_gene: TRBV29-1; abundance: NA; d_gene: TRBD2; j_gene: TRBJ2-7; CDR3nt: TGCAGCGTCGGGAGGACGACCTACGAGCAGTACTTC; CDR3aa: CSVGRTTYEQYF
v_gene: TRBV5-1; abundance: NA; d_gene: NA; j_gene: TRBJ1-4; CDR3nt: TGCGCCAGCAGTTTCGACATGCGGGCAAGAGGGGCTAATGAAAAACTGTTTTTT; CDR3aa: CASSFDMRARGANEKLFF
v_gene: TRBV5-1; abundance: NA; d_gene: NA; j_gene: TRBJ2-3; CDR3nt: TGCGCCAGTGCCCAGACTAGAGAGACAGATACGCAGTATTTT; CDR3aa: CASAQTRETDTQYF
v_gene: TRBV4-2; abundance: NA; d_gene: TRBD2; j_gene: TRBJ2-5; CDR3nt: TGTGCCAGCAGCCTGGGACTAGCGGGAGCGGTAGCACAAGAGACCCAGTACTTC; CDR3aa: CASSLGLAGAVAQETQYF
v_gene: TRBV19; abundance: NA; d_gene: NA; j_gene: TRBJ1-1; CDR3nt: TGTGCCAGTAGTATATCTAAGAACACTGAAGCTTTCTTT; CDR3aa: CASSISKNTEAFF
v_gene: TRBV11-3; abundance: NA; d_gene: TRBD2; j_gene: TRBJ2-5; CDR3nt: TGTGCCAGCAGCGGGACTAGCGGGAGGTGGGAGACCCAGTACTTC; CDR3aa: CASSGTSGRWETQYF
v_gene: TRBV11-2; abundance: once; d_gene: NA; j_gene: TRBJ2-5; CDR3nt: TGTGCCAGCAGCCCCATTCTGGGGCAAGAGACCCAGTACTTC; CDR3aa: CASSPILGQETQYF
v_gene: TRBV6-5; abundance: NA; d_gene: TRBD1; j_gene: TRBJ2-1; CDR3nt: TGTGCCAGCAGTTACTCGGGACAGCTCGGGTATGAGCAGTTCTTC; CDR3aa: CASSYSGQLGYEQFF
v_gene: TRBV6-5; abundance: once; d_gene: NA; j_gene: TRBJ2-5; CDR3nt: TGTGCCAGCAGCCCAATCGGCCAAGAGACCCAGTACTTC; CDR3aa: CASSPIGQETQYF
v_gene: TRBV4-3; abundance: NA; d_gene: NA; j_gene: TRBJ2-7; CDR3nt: TGCGCCAGCAGCCAAGAAGCGGTCTCCTACGAGCAGTACTTC; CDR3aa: CASSQEAVSYEQYF
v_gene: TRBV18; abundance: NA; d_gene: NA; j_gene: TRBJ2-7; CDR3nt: TGTGCCACCCGAACCGGGACAGCGGGCGAGCAGTACTTC; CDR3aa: CATRTGTAGEQYF
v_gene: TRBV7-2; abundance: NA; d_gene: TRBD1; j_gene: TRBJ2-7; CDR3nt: TGTGCCAGCAGCTTACGTTCCGGACAGGGTACCTCCTACGAGCAGTACTTC; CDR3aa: CASSLRSGQGTSYEQYF
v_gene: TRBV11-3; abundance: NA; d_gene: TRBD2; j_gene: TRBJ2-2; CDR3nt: TGTGCCAGCAGCTCCCGTGGGAGGGGTACCGGGGAGCTGTTTTTT; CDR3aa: CASSSRGRGTGELFF
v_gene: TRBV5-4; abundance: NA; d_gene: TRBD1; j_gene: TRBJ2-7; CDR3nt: TGTGCCAGCAGCTTGGTGGGACAGGGCTCCTACGAGCAGTACTTC; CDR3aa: CASSLVGQGSYEQYF
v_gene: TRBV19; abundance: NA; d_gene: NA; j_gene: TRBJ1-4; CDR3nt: TGTGCCAGTAGGACCATCCACACCGGGGTTGCTAATGAAAAACTGTTTTTT; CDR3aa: CASRTIHTGVANEKLFF
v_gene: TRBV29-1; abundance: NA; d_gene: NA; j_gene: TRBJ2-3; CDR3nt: TGCAGCGCCCATACCCCCACAGATACGCAGTATTTT; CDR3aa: CSAHTPTDTQYF
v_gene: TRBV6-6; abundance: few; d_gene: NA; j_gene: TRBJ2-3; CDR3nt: TGTGCCAGCAGGGTGTCGGGAGGGGGCTCAGATACGCAGTATTTT; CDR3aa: CASRVSGGGSDTQYF
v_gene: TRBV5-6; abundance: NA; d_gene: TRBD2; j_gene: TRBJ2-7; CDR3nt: TGTGCCAGCAGCTCTTGGACTAGCGGGGCCGCTTTC; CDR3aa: CASSSWTSGAAF
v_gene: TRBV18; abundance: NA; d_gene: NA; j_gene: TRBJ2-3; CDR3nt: TGTGCCAGCTCTCGAACTGGAGATACGCAGTATTTT; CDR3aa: CASSRTGDTQYF
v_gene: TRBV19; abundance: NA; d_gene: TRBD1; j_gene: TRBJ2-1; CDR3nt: TGTGCCAGTAGTAGCCCGACAGGGATAGCCTCCTACAATGAGCAGTTCTTC; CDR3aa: CASSSPTGIASYNEQFF
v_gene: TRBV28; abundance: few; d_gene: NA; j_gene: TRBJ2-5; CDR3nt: TGTGCCAGCAGTCGCGGACAGACTACGGAGACCCAGTACTTC; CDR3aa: CASSRGQTTETQYF
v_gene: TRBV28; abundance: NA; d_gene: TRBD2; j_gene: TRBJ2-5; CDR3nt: TGTGCCAGCAGTCAGACCTTTGCCTTAGCGGGCCGGCCCTACTACGGAGAGACCCAGTACTTC; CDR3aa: CASSQTFALAGRPYYGETQYF
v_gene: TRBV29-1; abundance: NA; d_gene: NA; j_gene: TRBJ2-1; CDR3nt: TGCAGCGGTTCTAGCTACAATGAGCAGTTCTTC; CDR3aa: CSGSSYNEQFF
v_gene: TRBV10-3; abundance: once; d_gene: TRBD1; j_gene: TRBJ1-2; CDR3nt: TGTGCCATCAGGGAGACAGGGGCCTCTAACTATGGCTACACCTTC; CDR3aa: CAIRETGASNYGYTF
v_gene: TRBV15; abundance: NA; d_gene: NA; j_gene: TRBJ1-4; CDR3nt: TGTGCCACCAGCCCGAGGACAGCGGGCGATGAAAAACTGTTTTTT; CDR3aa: CATSPRTAGDEKLFF
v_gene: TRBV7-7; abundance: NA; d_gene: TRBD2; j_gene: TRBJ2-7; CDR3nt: TGTGCCAGCAGCACTAGCGACTCCTACGAGCAGTACTTC; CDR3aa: CASSTSDSYEQYF
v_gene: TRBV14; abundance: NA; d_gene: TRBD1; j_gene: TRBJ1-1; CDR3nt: TGTGCCAGCAGCCTACAGGGGGGGGCTGAAGCTTTCTTT; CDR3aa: CASSLQGGAEAFF
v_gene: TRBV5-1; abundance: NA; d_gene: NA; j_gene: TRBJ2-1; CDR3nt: TGCGCCAGCAGCTTGGGGCTAGCAGCTACAAGTGAGCAGTTCTTC; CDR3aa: CASSLGLAATSEQFF
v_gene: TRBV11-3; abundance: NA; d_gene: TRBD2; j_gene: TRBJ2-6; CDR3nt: TGTGCCAGCAGCACCGGGACTAGCGACGTCCTGACTTTC; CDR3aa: CASSTGTSDVLTF
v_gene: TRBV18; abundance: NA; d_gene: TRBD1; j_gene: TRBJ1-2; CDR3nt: TGTGCCAGCTCACTACAAGGACAGGGGGCAGCCTCTATCCATGGCTACACCTTC; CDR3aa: CASSLQGQGAASIHGYTF
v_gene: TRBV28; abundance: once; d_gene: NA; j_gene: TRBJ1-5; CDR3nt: TGTGCCAGCAGTTTATCAGTCAGCAATCAGCCCCAGCATTTT; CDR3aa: CASSLSVSNQPQHF
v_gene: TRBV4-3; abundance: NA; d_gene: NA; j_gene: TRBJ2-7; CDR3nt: TGCGCCAGCAGCCAAGATCCTGACTATTCTCTCTACGAGCAGTACTTC; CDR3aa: CASSQDPDYSLYEQYF
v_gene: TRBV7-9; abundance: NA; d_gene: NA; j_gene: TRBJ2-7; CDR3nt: TGTGCCAGCAGCTTAGAAAACGAGCAGTACTTC; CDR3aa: CASSLENEQYF
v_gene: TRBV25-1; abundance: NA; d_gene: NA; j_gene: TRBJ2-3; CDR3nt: TGTGCCAGCAGTGAAGGACTAAGCACAGATACGCAGTATTTT; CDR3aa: CASSEGLSTDTQYF
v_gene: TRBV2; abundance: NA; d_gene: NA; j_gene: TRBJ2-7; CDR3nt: TGTGCCAGCACATTGTCCGACAGGACCCTCTTC; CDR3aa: CASTLSDRTLF
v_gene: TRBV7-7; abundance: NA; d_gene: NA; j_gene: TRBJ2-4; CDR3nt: TGTGCCAGCAGCTTTCACGGGCGTATGAAGAAAAACATTCAGTACTTC; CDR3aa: CASSFHGRMKKNIQYF
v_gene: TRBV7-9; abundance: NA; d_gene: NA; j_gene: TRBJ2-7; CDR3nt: TGTGCCAGCAGCTCCAGAGGGCAATCCTACGAGCAGTACTTC; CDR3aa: CASSSRGQSYEQYF
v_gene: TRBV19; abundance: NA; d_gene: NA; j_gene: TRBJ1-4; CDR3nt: TGTGCCAGTAGTGCAGGAGACGCTGAGACTAATGAAAAACTGTTTTTT; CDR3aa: CASSAGDAETNEKLFF
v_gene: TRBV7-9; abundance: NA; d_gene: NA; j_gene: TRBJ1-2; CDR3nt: TGTGCCAGCAGCTTAGTCGGGGGGGACTATGGCTACACCTTC; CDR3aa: CASSLVGGDYGYTF
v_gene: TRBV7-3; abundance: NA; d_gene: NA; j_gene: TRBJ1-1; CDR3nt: TGTGCCAGCAGCCCGGGGGGGAACACTGAAGCTTTCTTT; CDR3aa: CASSPGGNTEAFF
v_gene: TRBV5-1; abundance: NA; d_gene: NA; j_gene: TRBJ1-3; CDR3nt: TGCGCCAGCAGCTTGGGGGCAGGGAGCTCTGGAAACACCATATATTTT; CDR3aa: CASSLGAGSSGNTIYF
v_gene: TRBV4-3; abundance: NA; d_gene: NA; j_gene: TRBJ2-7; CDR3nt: TGCGCCAGCAGCCAGGGTAGGGGAGTATTGGACTACGAGCAGTACTTC; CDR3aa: CASSQGRGVLDYEQYF
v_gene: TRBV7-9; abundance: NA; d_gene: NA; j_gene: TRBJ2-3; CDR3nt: TGTGCCAGCAGCCCACCATTTCGGGAGAGCACAGATACGCAGTATTTT; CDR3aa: CASSPPFRESTDTQYF
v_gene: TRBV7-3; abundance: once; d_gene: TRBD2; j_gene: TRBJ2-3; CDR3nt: TGTGCCAGCAGCTCGGGACTAGCGGGAAACACGCAGTATTTT; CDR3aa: CASSSGLAGNTQYF
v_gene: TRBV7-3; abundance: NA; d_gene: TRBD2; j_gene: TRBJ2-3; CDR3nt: TGTGCCAGCAGCTCGCGACTAGCGGGGGATACGCAGTATTTT; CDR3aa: CASSSRLAGDTQYF
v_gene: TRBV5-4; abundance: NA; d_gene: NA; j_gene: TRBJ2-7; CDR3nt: TGTGCCAGCAGCTCCAATATAGGCTCCTACGAGCAGTACTTC; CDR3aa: CASSSNIGSYEQYF